This paragraph reports one TCR beta chain. Its antigen is unknown. Only in-frame clones appear in the TCRdb table, and some are missing; sequencing was by immunoSEQ multiplex PCR. This table holds 20,000 or so clones, 65% to 85% found once. This entry belongs to a study of PD-1 blockade in classical Hodgkin lymphoma. Time point in this sample: cycle 4 day 1 (C4D1), after less than seven weeks of nivolumab. Exposure to brentuximab vedotin varied, and each patient had relapsed following autologous stem cell transplantation. Study-wide points: Before treatment, TCR diversity in newly diagnosed patients was reportedly lower than in healthy donors. With CD4+ cells, TCR diversity rose significantly by C4D1, but not with CD8+ cells.

This clonotype was obtained from a human donor with classical Hodgkin lymphoma. Here the sequenced sample was peripheral blood mononuclear cells (PBMCs), taken before the fourth cycle of nivolumab.

The CDR3 loop reads CAWRSSGRGDTQYF. Here the CDR3 DNA reads TGTGCCTGGAGGTCTAGCGGGAGAGGAGATACGCAGTATTTT. The chain joins TRBV30 to TRBJ2-3; 10 bases are a match to TRBD2. The ends lost 3 bases at V and 5 bases at J; junction bases unmatched: 5. CDR3 length equals 14 residues. Per the germline V gene, CDR1 is GTSNPN and CDR2 is SVGIG (reference sequence).